One sample yielded the 32 T cell receptor beta chains listed below, sequenced in a study of human T cells and chemical hapten exposure. TCRdb recomputed calls from the RACE reads with MiXCR, one row per CDR3 protein. The data contain approximately 52,000 distinct CDR3 sequences, more than 9.5% of them singletons. This sample's time point: patch test 1, 2 weeks after DPC sensitization. Treatment specified: therapeutic diphenylcyclopropenone sensitization with weekly scalp DPC. RNA extraction used unfractionated whole blood as the source of total RNA. Sequencing used whole blood, obtained in connection with sensitization to the hapten diphenylcyclopropenone (DPC). The receptors were gathered from a woman in her thirties or forties with alopecia areata. Some clones in this sample may be carry-over from other donors' samples.

This clonotype was found many times. The chain links TRBV6-2 or TRBV6-3 to TRBJ1-1, with 9 bases matching TRBD1. V dropped 2 bases and J dropped 8; count of bases not matched to a gene: 9. The CDR3 sequence is 15 residues long. Germline CDR1 MNHEY, CDR2 SVGEGT. DNA for the CDR3: TGTGCCAGCAGTTACGTTGGACAGGGGCTCCCCGAAGCTTTCTTT. Translated, it gives CASSYVGQGLPEAFF.

J is TRBJ2-3 and V is TRBV4-3; D may be TRBD2 (6 bases). Trimming took 1 base from V and 2 from J, leaving 16 bases between them. Germline V lookup: CDR1 LGHNA, CDR2 YSLEER. CDR3 length equals 17 residues. The CDR3 here is CASSQGGGAYFTDTQYF. The DNA of the CDR3 is TGCGCCAGCAGCCAAGGGGGCGGGGCATATTTCACAGATACGCAGTATTTT.

J is TRBJ2-7 and V is TRBV3-1, with D unclear. V lost 4 bases to trimming and J lost 3 bases, with 13 bases between them. The CDR3 sequence is 14 residues long. Germline CDR1 is LGHDT and CDR2 is YNNKEL (reference sequence). The CDR3 sequence is CASSRIGPFYEQYF. In nucleotides, the CDR3 is TGTGCCAGCAGCCGAATAGGCCCTTTCTACGAGCAGTACTTC.

This clonotype showed up just a few times. This CDR3 reads CASSLAGREAFF. As DNA, the CDR3 is TGTGCCAGCAGCCTAGCCGGGAGGGAGGCTTTCTTT. J is TRBJ1-1 and V is TRBV7-3; D not certain. V was trimmed by 5 bases and J by 11 bases, leaving 15 bases between them. Germline V gene lookup returns CDR1 SGHTA and CDR2 FQGTGA. The CDR3 sequence is 12 residues long.

The rearrangement uses TRBV6-5 and TRBJ2-1; D unresolved. This CDR3 is built from 12 residues. Germline V gives CDR1 MNHEY, CDR2 SVGAGI. The V gene lost 5 bases and the J gene lost 7 bases, with 9 bases spanning the gap. The CDR3 DNA reads as TGTGCCAGCAGTCCCCGCCGTAATGAGCAGTTCTTC. Encoded protein: CASSPRRNEQFF.

This clonotype has ten or more counts. The chain has TRBV9 and TRBJ2-1, with 12 bases aligning to TRBD2. The CDR3 runs 17 residues. Germline V gene sequence: CDR1 SGDLS, CDR2 YYNGEE. V gave up 2 bases and J gave up 4 bases; unmatched junction bases: 7. The CDR3 protein is CASSVEQTSGGYNEQFF. The CDR3 DNA reads TGTGCCAGCAGCGTCGAACAGACTAGCGGGGGTTACAATGAGCAGTTCTTC. The full variable domain, completed using reference TRBV9 and TRBJ2-1, is DSGVTQTPKHLITATGQRVTLRCSPRSGDLSVYWYQQSLDQGLQFLIQYYNGEERAKGNILERFSAQQFPDLHSELNLSSLELGDSALYFCASSVEQTSGGYNEQFFGPGTRLTVL.

V is TRBV28 and J is TRBJ2-7; the D gene could be TRBD1 or TRBD2 (5 bases each). V was clipped by 6 bases and J by 3 bases, with 12 bases between them. Germline CDR1 and CDR2: MDHEN and SYDVKM. This CDR3 comprises 13 residues. For the CDR3, the DNA is TGTGCCAGCAGCGGGGACGGGATCTACGAGCAGTACTTC. Translation gives CASSGDGIYEQYF.

The V call is TRBV18, the J call TRBJ2-5; TRBD1 aligns across 8 bases. Germline values: CDR1 KGHSH, CDR2 LQKENI. The CDR3 has 13 amino acids. The J segment lost 5 bases and the V segment lost 6 bases, leaving 5 bases of the junction unmatched. CDR3 protein: CASSRAGGETQYF. Here the CDR3 DNA reads TGTGCCAGCTCCAGAGCAGGGGGCGAGACCCAGTACTTC.

This clonotype was counted between two and nine times. V usage is TRBV11-2 and J usage is TRBJ2-1, with D hard to call. CDR1 and CDR2 (germline): SGHAT, FQNNGV. This CDR3 spans 14 amino acids. V was pared by 5 bases and J by 2 bases, with 10 bases between. The CDR3 loop is CASSPEATYNEQFF. The CDR3 nucleotides read TGTGCCAGCAGCCCTGAAGCAACCTACAATGAGCAGTTCTTC.

This clonotype was detected ten times or more. The chain employs TRBV20-1 and TRBJ2-7; weak D call: TRBD2 (5 bases). V lost 6 bases and J lost 4, with 16 bases in between. The germline V gene encodes CDR1 DFQATT and CDR2 SNEGSKA (reference sequence). This CDR3 contains 13 residues. CDR3 nucleotides: TGCAGTGCCTCGGACTGGGTCATTTACGAGCAGTACTTC. It translates to CSASDWVIYEQYF.

This clonotype has more than one count but fewer than ten. The V gene is TRBV28, the J gene TRBJ1-1; TRBD1 agrees at 7 bases. The J segment lost 11 bases and the V segment lost 5 bases, leaving 8 bases of the junction unmatched. Germline CDR1 and CDR2: MDHEN and SYDVKM. The CDR3 extends over 12 amino acids. The CDR3 loop is CASSPTTGFAFF. Here the CDR3 DNA reads TGTGCCAGCAGTCCCACGACAGGGTTTGCTTTCTTT.

This clonotype appeared many times. The V call is TRBV3-1, the J call TRBJ2-5; D might be TRBD1 or TRBD2, each matching 5 bases. V lost 1 base to trimming and J lost 3 bases, with 9 bases between them. The germline V gene encodes CDR1 LGHDT and CDR2 YNNKEL (reference sequence). CDR3 length: 14 residues. The CDR3 DNA is TGTGCCAGCAGCCAAGCAGGGACGGAAGAGACCCAGTACTTC. Its translation is CASSQAGTEETQYF.

This clonotype was observed a few times. The CDR3 here is CASSYLETQYF. In DNA form, the CDR3 reads TGTGCCAGCAGTTACTTGGAGACCCAGTACTTC. The chain is built from TRBV6-2 or TRBV6-3 and TRBJ2-5; D call uncertain. CDR1 and CDR2 from the germline V gene are MNHEY and SVGEGT. With 1 base removed from V and 5 bases from J, the gap between germline ends came to 2 bases. This CDR3 is 11 amino acids long.

The chain employs TRBV5-1 and TRBJ1-1; maybe TRBD1 (5 bases). The CDR3 totals 12 residues. V lost 4 bases and J lost 11, with 15 bases in between. The germline gives CDR1 SGHRS, CDR2 YFSETQ. CDR3 nucleotides: TGCGCCAGCAGCCCAGACACCTCAGGGGCTTTCTTT. This encodes CASSPDTSGAFF.

The chain has TRBV27 and TRBJ2-2, with no clear D. CDR3 length: 9 amino acids. V was trimmed by 7 bases and J by 17 bases, leaving 11 bases between them. Germline V gene lookup returns CDR1 MNHEY and CDR2 SMNVEV (reference sequence). The CDR3 protein is CASNPTCFF. The CDR3 DNA follows: TGTGCCAGCAACCCCACGTGTTTTTTT.

This clonotype was detected a few times. This sequence joins TRBV7-2 and TRBJ2-3; D is possibly TRBD1 (6 bases). The CDR3 extends over 14 amino acids. From germline, CDR1 is SGHTA and CDR2 FQGNSA. Trimming took off 5 bases at V and 0 bases at J, with 9 bases between the two ends. The CDR3: CASSHGQSTDTQYF. The DNA of the CDR3 is TGTGCCAGCAGCCACGGACAGAGCACAGATACGCAGTATTTT.

V usage is TRBV6-4 and J usage is TRBJ2-1; D is undetermined. The germline CDR1 and CDR2 sequences are MRHNA and SNTAGT. The V end was cut by 5 bases, the J end by 8 bases, with 13 bases between. This CDR3 comprises 13 residues. DNA of the CDR3: TGTGCCAGCAGTCTCGGCGTGTTGGATGAGCAGTTCTTC. Protein sequence: CASSLGVLDEQFF.

This chain joins TRBV29-1 and TRBJ2-1, with 7 positions matching TRBD2. The CDR3 sequence is 17 residues long. V shed 4 bases, J shed 8 bases, and the junction held 20 bases outside the gene matches. The germline gives CDR1 SQVTM, CDR2 ANQGSEA. The CDR3 DNA reads TGCAGCGTTGGGGACCTAGCGAGCGGGACTACAGTCGATGAGCAGTTCTTC. Its translation: CSVGDLASGTTVDEQFF.

V is TRBV18 and J is TRBJ2-5; no reliable D call. The CDR3 is made up of 15 amino acids. The germline V gene encodes CDR1 KGHSH and CDR2 LQKENI. The V end was cut by 5 bases, the J end by 2 bases, with 15 bases between. The CDR3 nucleotides are TGTGCCAGCTCAGAAGTGTCCTTATTACAAGAGACCCAGTACTTC. It yields the protein CASSEVSLLQETQYF. The complete variable domain, with remaining parts taken from reference TRBV18 and TRBJ2-5, reads NAGVMQNPRHLVRRRGQEARLRCSPMKGHSHVYWYRQLPEEGLKFMVYLQKENIIDESGMPKERFSAEFPKEGPSILRIQQVVRGDSAAYFCASSEVSLLQETQYFGPGTRLLVL.

The table lists this clonotype with a few counts. The rearrangement joins TRBV7-2 to TRBJ2-3; D not resolved. The ends were cut back, 2 bases at V and 5 bases at J, with 11 bases in the middle. The CDR3 is made up of 14 amino acids. Looked up from germline, CDR1 is SGHTA and CDR2 is FQGNSA. The CDR3 loop reads CASSLLLARDTQYF. The CDR3 bases are TGTGCCAGCAGCTTACTGCTCGCGAGAGATACGCAGTATTTT.

This chain joins TRBV4-1 and TRBJ1-1, with a possible D match to TRBD1 (5 bases). The CDR3 spans 14 residues. Germline CDR1 is MGHRA and CDR2 is YSYEKL. V lost 3 bases to trimming and J lost 0 bases, with 8 bases between them. CDR3 protein: CASSQNRLNTEAFF. The CDR3 nucleotides read TGCGCCAGCAGCCAGAACAGGCTGAACACTGAAGCTTTCTTT.

The V gene is TRBV10-3, the J gene TRBJ2-7, with 12 nucleotides matching TRBD2. This CDR3 spans 14 amino acids. CDR1 and CDR2 from the germline V gene are ENHRY and SYGVKD. J lost 3 bases, V lost 4 bases, and 1 base had no gene match. The CDR3 sequence: CAISGLAGVYEQYF. For the CDR3, the DNA is TGTGCCATCAGTGGACTAGCGGGAGTCTACGAGCAGTACTTC.

This clonotype was seen at least ten times. This rearrangement joins TRBV19 to TRBJ2-6; D might be TRBD1 or TRBD2, each matching 5 bases. Germline V gives CDR1 LNHDA, CDR2 SQIVND (reference sequence). Trimming stripped 6 bases from V and 0 bases from J, with 18 bases between. The CDR3 loop spans 18 amino acids. CDR3: CASRSPRDASSGANVLTF. DNA of the CDR3: TGTGCCAGTAGATCCCCCCGGGACGCAAGCTCTGGGGCCAACGTCCTGACTTTC.

The V gene is TRBV9, the J gene TRBJ2-7; 7 nucleotides agree with TRBD1. Per germline, CDR1 SGDLS and CDR2 YYNGEE. The CDR3 totals 18 residues. V was pared by 3 bases and J by 2 bases, with 17 bases of the junction left unmatched. CDR3 DNA: TGTGCCAGCAGCGGGAAGGGGGACGGGACAGCCCACCCCTACGAGCAGTACTTC. It codes for CASSGKGDGTAHPYEQYF.

This clonotype was counted at least ten times. V gene TRBV18 combines with J gene TRBJ1-6; 11 bases map to TRBD1. This CDR3 has 18 amino acids. Germline assignment: CDR1 KGHSH and CDR2 LQKENI. The V and J ends lost 3 bases and 5 bases, in that order; junction bases with no gene match: 9. In DNA, the CDR3 is TGTGCCAGCTCACCCTTACCAGGACAGGGGGCGGATAATTCACCCCTCCACTTT. Translating gives CASSPLPGQGADNSPLHF. The whole variable domain, filled in from reference TRBV18 and TRBJ1-6, reads NAGVMQNPRHLVRRRGQEARLRCSPMKGHSHVYWYRQLPEEGLKFMVYLQKENIIDESGMPKERFSAEFPKEGPSILRIQQVVRGDSAAYFCASSPLPGQGADNSPLHFGNGTRLTVT.

The chain recombines TRBV6-5 with TRBJ1-6; D gene uncertain. The CDR3 totals 14 residues. The V gene lost 2 bases and the J gene lost 7 bases, with 9 bases spanning the gap. Germline V gives CDR1 MNHEY, CDR2 SVGAGI. The CDR3 here is CASSYREVNSPLHF. For the CDR3, the DNA is TGTGCCAGCAGTTACAGGGAGGTGAATTCACCCCTCCACTTT.

The genes are TRBV6-1 and TRBJ2-2, with D perhaps TRBD1 (7 bases). Trimming removed 8 bases at V and 0 bases at J, with 13 bases between. CDR1 MNHNS and CDR2 SASEGT come from the germline V gene. The CDR3 is made up of 15 amino acids. This CDR3 is CASGGDSANTGELFF. CDR3 in DNA: TGTGCCAGCGGAGGGGACAGCGCGAACACCGGGGAGCTGTTTTTT.

The rearrangement joins TRBV2 to TRBJ1-2; D possibly corresponds to TRBD1 (5 bases). V was shortened by 2 bases and J by 8 bases, with 12 bases between the two germline ends. This CDR3 spans 13 amino acids. Germline CDR1 SNHLY, CDR2 FYNNEI. This CDR3 is CASSEKGYFGYTF. The CDR3, as DNA: TGTGCCAGCAGTGAAAAGGGGTATTTCGGCTACACCTTC.

Many counts were recorded for this clonotype. The chain couples TRBV3-1 to TRBJ2-1; D may correspond to TRBD1 or TRBD2 (5 bases each). The CDR3 is made up of 14 amino acids. The V end was cut by 0 bases, the J end by 10 bases, with 13 bases between. CDR1 and CDR2 from the germline V gene are LGHDT and YNNKEL (reference sequence). This CDR3 reads CASSQDTRAGEQFF. For the CDR3, the DNA is TGTGCCAGCAGCCAAGATACTAGGGCAGGGGAGCAGTTCTTC.

This clonotype was recorded many times. V and J are TRBV28 and TRBJ2-1; possibly TRBD1 for D (5 bases). The germline V gene has CDR1 MDHEN and CDR2 SYDVKM. This CDR3 spans 15 amino acids. Trimming took 5 bases from V and 9 from J, leaving 20 bases between them. The CDR3 loop is CASSPKGWLRGEQFF. The DNA of the CDR3 is TGTGCCAGCAGTCCAAAGGGGTGGCTGAGAGGTGAGCAGTTCTTC.

This clonotype was detected many times. The chain combines TRBV7-9 with TRBJ1-4; D is undetermined. Germline V gene sequence: CDR1 SEHNR, CDR2 FQNEAQ (reference sequence). Trimming removed 5 bases from V and 8 bases from J, with 9 bases in between. The CDR3 has 12 residues. In DNA form, the CDR3 reads TGTGCCAGCAGCCGAAATGGAGAAAAACTGTTTTTT. Translating it yields CASSRNGEKLFF.

In its sample, this clonotype was seen many times. The V gene is TRBV7-2, the J gene TRBJ2-1, with D perhaps being TRBD1 or TRBD2 (6 bases each). With 6 bases removed from V and 4 bases from J, the gap between germline ends came to 16 bases. This CDR3 comprises 15 residues. Germline assignment: CDR1 SGHTA and CDR2 FQGNSA. DNA for the CDR3: TGTGCCAGCAGTTTTTTTCGGGGGCCGTACAATGAGCAGTTCTTC. Protein product: CASSFFRGPYNEQFF.